Listed below are T cell receptor beta chains from one sample, sequenced in a study of shared clonotypes between healthy human individuals. Sequencing was performed with immunoSEQ multiplex PCR; in TCRdb, only in-frame clones are kept and a portion is missing. The repertoire includes about a million clones, about 80% of them detected once, and 0.89% sits in the top ten. Material: memory CD4+ T cells from PBMCs. These receptors were taken from a man between 18 and 29 years old in good health. Some clones in this sample may be carry-over from other donors' samples. The CDR3 runs from the conserved cysteine through the conserved F or W. Fields, in order: J gene, CDR3 length, V gene, D gene, clone size, CDR3 protein, CDR3 DNA. D genes are given only for firm matches. The size of a clone is reported for some rows only, either as once, few or many, or as a class for expanded clones.

TRBJ1-1 | 16 | TRBV4-2 | NA | NA | CASSQFLGPGRTEAFF | TGTGCCAGCAGCCAATTCTTAGGCCCCGGTAGGACTGAAGCTTTCTTT
TRBJ2-3 | 14 | TRBV6-1 | NA | NA | CAGGDRTNTDTQYF | TGTGCCGGCGGAGACCGGACGAACACAGATACGCAGTATTTT
TRBJ1-5 | 17 | TRBV7-9 | NA | NA | CASSLPGEGGSNQPQHF | TGTGCCAGCAGCCTCCCCGGGGAGGGCGGTTCGAATCAGCCCCAGCATTTT
TRBJ2-7 | 12 | TRBV7-9 | NA | NA | CASSFGGHEQYF | TGTGCCAGCAGCTTTGGGGGCCACGAGCAGTACTTC
TRBJ1-2 | 12 | TRBV9 | TRBD1 | few | CASRNRGNGYTF | TGTGCCAGCAGGAACAGGGGTAATGGCTACACCTTC
TRBJ2-7 | 13 | TRBV5-4 | TRBD2 | NA | CASSLGREGEQYF | TGTGCCAGCAGCTTGGGGAGGGAGGGCGAGCAGTACTTC
TRBJ2-1 | 14 | TRBV11-2 | TRBD2 | NA | CASGPGLSYNEQFF | TGTGCCAGCGGACCGGGACTATCCTACAATGAGCAGTTCTTC
TRBJ2-4 | 15 | TRBV6-6 | NA | NA | CASSAPGGTGFIQYF | TGTGCCAGCAGTGCCCCCGGCGGGACGGGCTTCATTCAGTACTTC
TRBJ2-1 | 13 | TRBV7-3 | TRBD2 | once | CASSAPSGDEQFF | TGTGCCAGCAGCGCCCCGAGCGGGGACGAGCAGTTCTTC
TRBJ2-1 | 17 | TRBV5-4 | TRBD2 | NA | CASSSSQEGRGYNEQFF | TGTGCCAGCAGCTCCTCTCAGGAGGGGAGGGGCTACAATGAGCAGTTCTTC
TRBJ2-7 | 14 | TRBV5-1 | TRBD2 | NA | CASSPGTSAYEQYF | TGCGCCAGCAGCCCAGGGACTAGCGCCTACGAGCAGTACTTC
TRBJ2-7 | 15 | TRBV11-2 | NA | NA | CASSPYSGISYEQYF | TGTGCCAGCAGCCCGTACTCCGGGATATCCTACGAGCAGTACTTC
TRBJ2-5 | 15 | TRBV7-2 | NA | NA | CASSPQDSRQETQYF | TGCGCCAGCAGCCCTCAGGACAGTCGGCAAGAGACCCAGTACTTC
TRBJ2-3 | 14 | TRBV5-1 | NA | NA | CASSLTDFTDTQYF | TGCGCCAGCAGCCTGACGGACTTCACAGATACGCAGTATTTT
TRBJ2-2 | 16 | TRBV7-3 | NA | NA | CASSLTLSGFSGELFF | TGTGCCAGCAGCCTCACGCTAAGCGGGTTTTCCGGGGAGCTGTTTTTT
TRBJ2-3 | 16 | TRBV9 | NA | NA | CASSVGENPSTDTQYF | TGTGCCAGCAGCGTCGGGGAGAACCCTAGCACAGATACGCAGTATTTT
TRBJ2-7 | 16 | TRBV4-2 | TRBD2 | NA | CASSQEALAESYEQYF | TGTGCCAGCAGCCAAGAAGCCCTAGCGGAGTCCTACGAGCAGTACTTC
TRBJ1-2 | 12 | TRBV7-9 | NA | NA | CASSLDGQYNRF | TGTGCCAGCAGCTTAGACGGACAGTACAACCGCTTC
TRBJ1-4 | 14 | TRBV13 | TRBD1 | NA | CASRDRDSNEKLFF | TGTGCCAGCAGGGACCGGGACAGTAATGAAAAACTGTTTTTT
TRBJ2-7 | 14 | TRBV29-1 | TRBD1 | NA | CSDDRDSQAYEQYF | TGCAGTGACGATCGGGACAGCCAGGCCTACGAGCAGTACTTC
TRBJ2-3 | 16 | TRBV5-1 | TRBD2 | NA | CASSSRASGRTDTQYF | TGCGCCAGCAGCTCGAGGGCTAGCGGGAGGACAGATACGCAGTATTTT
TRBJ2-2 | 15 | TRBV6-1 | TRBD2 | once | CATILAAMNTGELFF | TGTGCCACTATTCTAGCGGCCATGAACACCGGGGAGCTGTTTTTT
TRBJ2-2 | 15 | TRBV11-1 | TRBD2 | NA | CASSFGRARTGELFF | TGTGCCAGCAGTTTCGGGAGGGCTCGGACCGGGGAGCTGTTTTTT
TRBJ2-5 | 12 | TRBV7-2 | NA | NA | CASSTRVETQYF | TGTGCCAGCAGCACGCGGGTGGAGACCCAGTACTTC
TRBJ2-3 | 13 | TRBV7-9 | NA | NA | CASSSRGTDTQYF | TGTGCCAGCAGCTCGCGAGGGACAGATACGCAGTATTTT
TRBJ2-5 | 14 | TRBV19 | NA | NA | CASSTGTRQETQYF | TGTGCCAGTAGTACCGGGACAAGACAAGAGACCCAGTACTTC
TRBJ1-5 | 13 | TRBV28 | NA | NA | CASTWGEGQPQHF | TGTGCCAGCACCTGGGGGGAAGGCCAGCCCCAGCATTTT
TRBJ1-1 | 14 | TRBV6-1 | NA | NA | CASSVDRPNTEAFF | TGTGCCAGCAGTGTAGACAGACCGAACACTGAAGCTTTCTTT
TRBJ2-3 | 17 | TRBV9 | TRBD1 | NA | CASSVPDGDRGTDTQYF | TGTGCCAGCAGCGTCCCGGATGGGGACAGGGGCACAGATACGCAGTATTTT
TRBJ2-1 | 19 | TRBV11-3 | TRBD2 | once | CASSRTGTSGSRARDEQFF | TGTGCCAGCAGCCGGACCGGGACTAGCGGGAGCCGGGCGCGCGATGAGCAGTTCTTC
TRBJ2-7 | 16 | TRBV7-2 | NA | NA | CASSIASGTRGGEQYF | TGTGCCAGCAGCATAGCATCCGGGACCCGAGGGGGGGAGCAGTACTTC
TRBJ1-1 | 14 | TRBV7-9 | NA | NA | CASSFVGAGTEAFF | TGTGCCAGCAGCTTCGTGGGCGCGGGCACTGAAGCTTTCTTT
TRBJ2-7 | 15 | TRBV28 | NA | NA | CASSLGGWAIDEQYF | TGTGCCAGCAGTTTAGGGGGATGGGCTATCGACGAGCAGTACTTC
TRBJ2-1 | 16 | TRBV10-3 | NA | NA | CAISESLRSSYNEQFF | TGTGCCATCAGTGAGAGTTTGCGGAGTTCCTACAATGAGCAGTTCTTC
TRBJ1-3 | 14 | TRBV7-6 | TRBD1 | NA | CASSLATGGNTIYF | TGTGCCAGCAGCTTAGCGACAGGGGGAAACACCATATATTTT
TRBJ1-1 | 14 | TRBV25-1 | NA | NA | CASSSRASNTEAFF | TGTGCCAGCAGTTCCCGGGCCTCGAACACTGAAGCTTTCTTT
TRBJ2-3 | 19 | TRBV12-5 | TRBD2 | NA | CASGPLTGLAGDSTDTQYF | TGTGCTAGTGGCCCCTTGACGGGACTAGCGGGGGATAGCACAGATACGCAGTATTTT
TRBJ2-3 | 16 | TRBV5-4 | NA | NA | CASSLGSTVSTDTQYF | TGTGCCAGCAGCTTGGGTTCAACAGTTAGCACAGATACGCAGTATTTT
TRBJ1-3 | 15 | TRBV7-8 | TRBD1 | NA | CASSAPQGQENTIYF | TGTGCCAGCAGCGCGCCACAGGGGCAGGAAAACACCATATATTTT
TRBJ2-7 | 11 | TRBV20-1 | NA | NA | CSGFMSYEQYF | TGCAGTGGGTTTATGAGCTACGAGCAGTACTTC
TRBJ1-5 | 12 | TRBV2 | NA | few | CASRDWSQPQHF | TGTGCCAGCAGAGATTGGTCACAACCCCAGCATTTT
TRBJ1-4 | 15 | TRBV28 | NA | NA | CASSLMGATNEKLFF | TGTGCCAGCAGTTTAATGGGTGCAACTAATGAAAAACTGTTTTTT
TRBJ2-5 | 13 | TRBV7-3 | NA | NA | CASSRGQLETQYF | TGTGCCAGCAGCCGAGGACAGCTAGAGACCCAGTACTTC
TRBJ1-1 | 14 | TRBV5-1 | NA | NA | CASSLVGGNNEAFF | TGCGCCAGCAGCTTGGTGGGAGGGAACAACGAAGCTTTCTTT
TRBJ2-5 | 12 | TRBV30 | NA | NA | CAWRGYQETQYF | TGTGCCTGGAGGGGCTACCAAGAGACCCAGTACTTC
TRBJ2-1 | 16 | TRBV4-3 | NA | few | CASSQLGTGDYNEQFF | TGCGCCAGCAGCCAGCTGGGGACCGGCGACTACAATGAGCAGTTCTTC
TRBJ2-7 | 15 | TRBV6-6 | TRBD1 | NA | CASSQLGTGGFEQYF | TGTGCCAGTTCCCAACTCGGGACAGGGGGCTTTGAGCAGTACTTC
TRBJ2-7 | 15 | TRBV5-6 | TRBD2 | NA | CASSLAPGGPYEQYF | TGTGCCAGCAGCTTGGCCCCGGGAGGGCCCTACGAGCAGTACTTC
TRBJ2-7 | 13 | TRBV9 | NA | NA | CASSVGTALEQYF | TGTGCCAGCAGCGTAGGAACAGCTCTCGAGCAGTACTTC
TRBJ2-1 | 14 | TRBV7-3 | TRBD1 | NA | CASSFGTANNEQFF | TGTGCCAGCAGCTTCGGGACAGCCAACAATGAGCAGTTCTTC
TRBJ2-7 | 17 | TRBV5-1 | NA | NA | CASSPRADSQGSYEQYF | TGCGCCAGCAGCCCGAGAGCGGACTCCCAGGGCTCCTACGAGCAGTACTTC